The clone carrying this T cell receptor beta chain was seen a single time. These data are taken from a study of T cell changes during pregnancy in multiple sclerosis. The V segment lost 2 bases and the J segment 0 bases; nucleotides outside the gene matches: 12. The germline V gene has CDR1 MDHEN and CDR2 SYDVKM. This CDR3 has 19 amino acids. The protocol was immunoSEQ multiplex PCR, while the TCRdb copy is restricted to in-frame clones and leaves out a portion. The sample has around 60,000 clones, around 90% seen once. The specimen was peripheral blood, collected in the second trimester of pregnancy. V is TRBV28 and J is TRBJ2-7, with 11 bases matching TRBD2. This TCR was recovered from a female donor with multiple sclerosis, enrolled in a pregnancy study. The CDR3 sequence: CASSLVLGTSGFSSYEQYF. In nucleotides, the CDR3 is TGTGCCAGCAGTTTAGTCCTTGGGACTAGCGGTTTCAGCTCCTACGAGCAGTACTTC.